One T cell receptor beta chain is described in this entry. Its target is not known. CD8+ and CD4+ T cells from blood underwent TCR beta sequencing, which was carried out in a high-throughput format. TEMRA cells were FACS-enriched, unlike CD8+ and CD4+ T cells, which were negatively isolated. These data originate in a study of CD8 T cells in Susac syndrome. Study-level points and caveats: As acknowledged by the study, its TCR sequencing and HLA analysis included a relatively small number of individuals.

RNA totalling roughly 0.45 to 1 ug underwent reverse transcription with random hexamers. Coverage of TCR beta CDR3 amplification by immunoSEQ multiplex PCR extended to 54 Vbeta and 13 Jbeta. TCRdb re-analysed the immunoSEQ multiplex PCR reads in MiXCR, keeping a single row per CDR3 protein. The repertoire holds 200,000 to 250,000 distinct CDR3 sequences, with roughly nine tenths as singletons. The CDR3 spans 12 residues. Germline CDR1 is SGHAT and CDR2 is FQNNGV. Trimming cost V 1 base and J 5 bases, with 6 bases left between them. This chain joins TRBV11-2 and TRBJ2-7; D gene ambiguous. This clonotype was sampled from a human donor with multiple sclerosis. What was sequenced was CD8+ T cells from PBMCs. This chain's CDR3 is CASSLVLDEQYF. The CDR3 coding sequence is TGTGCCAGCAGCTTAGTCTTAGACGAGCAGTACTTC.